This TCR beta chain was sequenced during a study of blood T cells in healthy people across ages. Only a few counts were recorded for this clonotype. Antigen unknown. General study findings and limits: Total diversity from one million sequenced T cells was likely underestimated. Nothing was known about donor CMV status, and this possibly confounded expanded clonotype changes.

The CDR3 spans 15 residues. After removal of 5 bases from V and 4 bases from J, the junction contained 8 bases not matched to a gene. Through a sample-barcoded 5' primer and a J-beta primer mix, a second PCR was run for roughly 6 to 12 cycles. Using its own MiXCR run on the 5' RACE reads, TCRdb lists one record per CDR3 protein. The profile covers more than 650,000 distinct CDR3 sequences, with approximately 53% appearing a single time and approximately 40% taken by the ten largest. Aged roughly 6 to 100, donors were systemically healthy Caucasians from Russia. Every sample yielded at least 6 million isolated PBMCs.

The clonotype comes from a man older than 75 in good health. The rearrangement joins TRBV12-3 or TRBV12-4 to TRBJ2-1; 7 positions agree with TRBD2. Material: blood. CDR3: CASSTGLAEYNEQFF. The CDR3 nucleotides read TGTGCCAGCAGTACTGGGCTAGCGGAATACAATGAGCAGTTCTTC.